Listed here are 15 T cell receptor beta chains from one sample, sequenced in a study of shared clonotypes between healthy human individuals. Data came from immunoSEQ multiplex PCR; TCRdb stores just in-frame clones and leaves some out. The top ten clones hold roughly 17% of a sample with fewer than 350,000 clones, roughly 84% of them seen once. The source material was memory CD8+ T cells sorted from blood. As for subset: CD45RO+ cells pooled with CCR7-negative TemRA cells. These receptors were taken from a young man in good health.

V usage is TRBV2 and J usage is TRBJ2-2; D gene ambiguous. CDR1 is SNHLY, CDR2 FYNNEI, per germline. The CDR3 loop spans 15 amino acids. V lost 7 bases and J lost 1, with 13 bases in between. The CDR3 DNA is TGTGCCAGCATCCGCCCCCCGGTGAACACCGGGGAGCTGTTTTTT. This sequence encodes CASIRPPVNTGELFF.

In its sample, this clone is medium-sized (0.01 to 0.1%). This chain links TRBV7-9 with TRBJ2-5; TRBD1 matches 8 bases. V shed 4 bases and J 5 bases; nucleotides not matched to a gene: 12. CDR3 length equals 16 residues. Per germline, CDR1 SEHNR and CDR2 FQNEAQ (reference sequence). The DNA of the CDR3 is TGTGCCAGCAGCTCTTTCACAGGACAGGGCTACGAGACCCAGTACTTC. Its translation is CASSSFTGQGYETQYF.

The V call is TRBV5-1, the J call TRBJ1-4, with 9 bases matching TRBD1. The CDR3 runs 16 residues. Germline values: CDR1 SGHRS, CDR2 YFSETQ. V trimming: 4 bases; J trimming: 0 bases; junction bases outside the gene matches: 4. DNA for the CDR3: TGCGCCAGCAGCCAAGGGACAGGGACAACTAATGAAAAACTGTTTTTT. Residues: CASSQGTGTTNEKLFF.

The chain employs TRBV7-9 and TRBJ2-5; the match to TRBD2 covers 14 bases. Trimming took 2 bases from V and 0 from J; bases not matched to a gene: 8. The CDR3 extends over 19 amino acids. Per the germline V gene, CDR1 is SEHNR and CDR2 is FQNEAQ (reference sequence). This chain's CDR3 is CASSLFWGLAGAYQETQYF. The DNA of the CDR3 is TGTGCCAGCAGCTTATTCTGGGGACTAGCGGGGGCTTACCAAGAGACCCAGTACTTC.

The CDR3 DNA follows: TGTGCCAGCAGTGAATCGTTTGGGGATGAGCAGTTCTTC. Encoded protein: CASSESFGDEQFF. J is TRBJ2-1 and V is TRBV2; D remains unclear. This CDR3 comprises 13 residues. The ends were cut back, 2 bases at V and 8 bases at J, with 10 bases in the middle. CDR1 and CDR2 (germline): SNHLY, FYNNEI.

The chain uses TRBV5-4 and TRBJ2-3; D is unresolved. The CDR3 length is 11 residues. The germline V and J ends were trimmed by 3 bases and 6 bases, with 5 bases remaining between them. Germline CDR1 is SGHNT and CDR2 is YYREEE (reference sequence). The CDR3 here is CASSSSDTQYF. CDR3 sequence (DNA): TGTGCCAGCAGCTCGTCTGATACGCAGTATTTT.

The rearrangement uses TRBV5-8 and TRBJ2-1; D ambiguous. Germline assignment: CDR1 SGHTS and CDR2 YDEGEE. The CDR3 contains 13 residues. Trimming stripped 7 bases from V and 2 bases from J, with 10 bases between. The CDR3 nucleotides are TGTGCCAGCTTCATAGGTACCTACAATGAGCAGTTCTTC. Its protein product is CASFIGTYNEQFF.

The rearrangement joins TRBV27 to TRBJ2-7, with 7 bases fitting TRBD2. The CDR3 has 13 residues. Germline values: CDR1 MNHEY, CDR2 SMNVEV (reference sequence). Trimming removed 6 bases from V and 2 bases from J; junction bases left unmatched: 4. The CDR3 DNA follows: TGTGCCAGCAGGGGGACTATAGCCTACGAGCAGTACTTC. Its translation is CASRGTIAYEQYF.

The chain employs TRBV9 and TRBJ2-1, with 7 bases lining up with TRBD2. In germline, CDR1 is SGDLS, CDR2 YYNGEE. Losses at the gene ends were 3 bases for V and 4 bases for J; bases not matched to a gene: 4. CDR3 size: 14 residues. The CDR3 reads CASSARDYYNEQFF. In DNA, the CDR3 is TGTGCCAGCAGCGCCAGGGACTATTACAATGAGCAGTTCTTC.

The chain carries TRBV9 and TRBJ2-7; weak D call: TRBD1 (5 bases). The germline V gene has CDR1 SGDLS and CDR2 YYNGEE. The CDR3 totals 16 residues. The V and J ends lost 3 bases and 2 bases respectively, with 18 bases between them. CDR3 sequence: CASSAGPQGTAYEQYF. The CDR3 DNA reads as TGTGCCAGCAGCGCGGGCCCCCAGGGAACGGCCTACGAGCAGTACTTC. Full variable domain (rest looked up from reference TRBV9 and TRBJ2-7): DSGVTQTPKHLITATGQRVTLRCSPRSGDLSVYWYQQSLDQGLQFLIQYYNGEERAKGNILERFSAQQFPDLHSELNLSSLELGDSALYFCASSAGPQGTAYEQYFGPGTRLTVT.

CDR3 DNA: TGCGCCAGCAGTCCTCACCAGACCTACGAGCAGTACTTC. Its protein product is CASSPHQTYEQYF. The rearrangement links TRBV23-1 to TRBJ2-7; D gene unclear. TRBV23-1 is classed as an ORF, of uncertain function. The V gene lost 4 bases and the J gene lost 2 bases, with 9 bases spanning the gap. The CDR3 is 13 residues long.

DNA for the CDR3: TGTGCCAGCAGCGGACCTAGCTCTGGAAACACCATATATTTT. This codes for CASSGPSSGNTIYF. The chain employs TRBV6-5 and TRBJ1-3; no clear D. Germline V gives CDR1 MNHEY, CDR2 SVGAGI. V dropped 6 bases and J dropped 0 bases, with 9 bases sitting between them. The length of the CDR3 is 14 residues.

The rearrangement uses TRBV7-9 and TRBJ1-4; possible D gene TRBD1, 5 bases. The germline gives CDR1 SEHNR, CDR2 FQNEAQ (reference sequence). This CDR3 is 15 amino acids long. V lost 5 bases and J lost 4, with 14 bases in between. CDR3 residues: CASSPTGPDNEKLFF. DNA for the CDR3: TGTGCCAGCAGCCCGACGGGACCGGATAATGAAAAACTGTTTTTT.

The rearrangement uses TRBV4-3 and TRBJ2-2; D possibly corresponds to TRBD1 (7 bases). The CDR3 runs 18 residues. V was trimmed by 1 base and J by 6 bases, leaving 21 bases between them. CDR1 is LGHNA, CDR2 YSLEER, per germline. The CDR3 DNA reads as TGCGCCAGCAGCCAAGTTTCGGGAGACAGGGTTACACCCGGGGAGCTGTTTTTT. Protein: CASSQVSGDRVTPGELFF.

The chain is built from TRBV2 and TRBJ1-1; D possibly corresponds to TRBD1 (6 bases). Germline V CDR1 and CDR2: SNHLY, FYNNEI. V shed 7 bases and J shed 5 bases, with 14 bases lying between them. The CDR3 is 13 amino acids. This CDR3 is CASILTGYTEAFF. In DNA form, the CDR3 reads TGTGCCAGCATTCTCACAGGGTATACTGAAGCTTTCTTT. Full variable domain (rest looked up from reference TRBV2 and TRBJ1-1): EPEVTQTPSHQVTQMGQEVILRCVPISNHLYFYWYRQILGQKVEFLVSFYNNEISEKSEIFDDQFSVERPDGSNFTLKIRSTKLEDSAMYFCASILTGYTEAFFGQGTRLTVV.